This is a list of T cell receptor beta chains from one sample in a study of cytomegalovirus exposure and HLA in healthy donors. Sequencing was performed with immunoSEQ multiplex PCR; in TCRdb, only in-frame clones are kept and a portion is missing. The table has roughly 98,000 clones, 80% to 85% seen once; the top ten hold roughly 1.5%. Material: PBMCs. The receptors come from a man aged 35-49 years in good health and CMV-seronegative. CDR3s include the opening cysteine and the closing phenylalanine or tryptophan. Fields, in order: clone size, J gene, D gene, V gene, CDR3 DNA, CDR3 protein. A D gene is named only where the DNA matches it firmly. Clone size is given for some rows only: seen once, a few or many times, or a class if the clone is expanded.

clone size: -
J gene: TRBJ2-7
D gene: TRBD1
V gene: TRBV10-2
CDR3 DNA: TGCGCCAGCAGCTCGACAGGGTACCACGAGCAGTACTTC
CDR3 protein: CASSSTGYHEQYF

clone size: -
J gene: TRBJ2-4
D gene: TRBD2
V gene: TRBV7-8
CDR3 DNA: TGTGCCAGCAGCCAAATAGGGGAGGGCGTCAAAAACATTCAGTACTTC
CDR3 protein: CASSQIGEGVKNIQYF

clone size: -
J gene: TRBJ1-2
D gene: TRBD1
V gene: TRBV2
CDR3 DNA: TGTGCCGGCAGAGCCGGGACAGGGGATGGCTACACCTTC
CDR3 protein: CAGRAGTGDGYTF

clone size: -
J gene: TRBJ2-7
D gene: -
V gene: TRBV6-6
CDR3 DNA: TGTGCCAGCAGTTACTCGATATTTATCGGCGAGCAGTACTTC
CDR3 protein: CASSYSIFIGEQYF

clone size: once
J gene: TRBJ1-2
D gene: TRBD1
V gene: TRBV28
CDR3 DNA: TGTGCCAGCAGATTAGGTTCAGGACAGGCGTTCTATGGCTACACCTTC
CDR3 protein: CASRLGSGQAFYGYTF

clone size: -
J gene: TRBJ2-3
D gene: -
V gene: TRBV7-9
CDR3 DNA: TGTGCCAGCAGCCAGGAAACAGATACGCAGTATTTT
CDR3 protein: CASSQETDTQYF

clone size: -
J gene: TRBJ2-7
D gene: TRBD1
V gene: TRBV9
CDR3 DNA: TGTGCCAGCAGCGAGGGGGCGAGCTACGAGCAGTACTTC
CDR3 protein: CASSEGASYEQYF

clone size: -
J gene: TRBJ2-7
D gene: -
V gene: TRBV10-3
CDR3 DNA: TGTGCCATCAGGACGACCACCACCGGGGACGAGCAGTACTTC
CDR3 protein: CAIRTTTTGDEQYF

clone size: few
J gene: TRBJ1-6
D gene: -
V gene: TRBV6-1
CDR3 DNA: TGTGCCAGCAGTCGACAGGATAATTCACCCCTCCACTTT
CDR3 protein: CASSRQDNSPLHF

clone size: -
J gene: TRBJ2-7
D gene: TRBD1
V gene: TRBV29-1
CDR3 DNA: TGCAGCGTACGGAGGACAGGTCCGTACGAGCAGTACTTC
CDR3 protein: CSVRRTGPYEQYF

clone size: -
J gene: TRBJ2-7
D gene: -
V gene: TRBV14
CDR3 DNA: TGTGCCAGCAGCCAAGAACCCAGGCTCCTACATGAGCAGTACTTC
CDR3 protein: CASSQEPRLLHEQYF

clone size: once
J gene: TRBJ2-7
D gene: -
V gene: TRBV28
CDR3 DNA: TGTGCCAGCAGTTTCCGGGACACTCTCCCCAGGCAGTACTTC
CDR3 protein: CASSFRDTLPRQYF

clone size: once
J gene: TRBJ1-5
D gene: -
V gene: TRBV7-2
CDR3 DNA: TGTGCCAGCAGCTTATGGCCCGGGGCCCAGCATTTT
CDR3 protein: CASSLWPGAQHF

clone size: -
J gene: TRBJ2-7
D gene: -
V gene: TRBV9
CDR3 DNA: TGTGCCAGCAGCGTAGGACAGAGCTCCTACGAGCAGTACTTC
CDR3 protein: CASSVGQSSYEQYF

clone size: -
J gene: TRBJ2-2
D gene: TRBD2
V gene: TRBV6-5
CDR3 DNA: TGTGCCAGCAGTTACTTCGGCGGGGGGAACACCGGGGAGCTGTTTTTT
CDR3 protein: CASSYFGGGNTGELFF

clone size: -
J gene: TRBJ2-1
D gene: TRBD2
V gene: TRBV5-1
CDR3 DNA: TGCGCCAGCAGCTCCCGACTAGCCCACAATGAGCAGTTCTTC
CDR3 protein: CASSSRLAHNEQFF

clone size: -
J gene: TRBJ2-1
D gene: TRBD1
V gene: TRBV11-2
CDR3 DNA: TGTGCCAGCAGCTCGACAGGGGACAATGAGCAGTTCTTC
CDR3 protein: CASSSTGDNEQFF

clone size: -
J gene: TRBJ2-1
D gene: TRBD2
V gene: TRBV7-9
CDR3 DNA: TGTGCCAGCAGCTTAGCGCGTGGGGCTAGCGGGGGGGTCTTGCATGAGCAGTTCTTC
CDR3 protein: CASSLARGASGGVLHEQFF

clone size: -
J gene: TRBJ2-2
D gene: -
V gene: TRBV7-8
CDR3 DNA: TGTGCCAGCAGCTTTAGCCGACTAGTCGCCGGGGAGCTGTTTTTT
CDR3 protein: CASSFSRLVAGELFF

clone size: -
J gene: TRBJ2-3
D gene: -
V gene: TRBV7-8
CDR3 DNA: TGTGCCAGCAGCCCGAGGACTCGCCCAGATACGCAGTATTTT
CDR3 protein: CASSPRTRPDTQYF

clone size: few
J gene: TRBJ1-1
D gene: TRBD1
V gene: TRBV5-4
CDR3 DNA: TGTGCCAGCAGCTCCCCGACAGGGAGGACTGAAGCTTTCTTT
CDR3 protein: CASSSPTGRTEAFF

clone size: -
J gene: TRBJ2-1
D gene: TRBD1
V gene: TRBV9
CDR3 DNA: TGTGCCAGCAGCGTAGACAGGGGCTCCTACAATGAGCAGTTCTTC
CDR3 protein: CASSVDRGSYNEQFF

clone size: few
J gene: TRBJ1-3
D gene: -
V gene: TRBV9
CDR3 DNA: TGTGCCAGCAGCGTAGAGGGGGTTAGGCGCTCTGGAAACACCATATATTTT
CDR3 protein: CASSVEGVRRSGNTIYF

clone size: -
J gene: TRBJ1-6
D gene: TRBD1
V gene: TRBV7-2
CDR3 DNA: TGTGCCAGCAGCTTATCACGAGGGGGCAATAATTCACCCCTCCACTTT
CDR3 protein: CASSLSRGGNNSPLHF

clone size: -
J gene: TRBJ1-6
D gene: TRBD1
V gene: TRBV27
CDR3 DNA: TGTGCCAGCAGCCCCGACAGGGGGGCTAATTCACCCCTCCACTTT
CDR3 protein: CASSPDRGANSPLHF

clone size: -
J gene: TRBJ2-7
D gene: TRBD2
V gene: TRBV11-1
CDR3 DNA: TGTGCCAGCAGATATCGGGGGGGAGGCTACGAGCAGTACTTC
CDR3 protein: CASRYRGGGYEQYF

clone size: few
J gene: TRBJ2-7
D gene: TRBD1
V gene: TRBV27
CDR3 DNA: TGTGCCAGCAGTAGCCGGGACAGAAGCTACGAGCAGTACTTC
CDR3 protein: CASSSRDRSYEQYF

clone size: -
J gene: TRBJ1-1
D gene: -
V gene: TRBV5-1
CDR3 DNA: TGCGCCAGCAGCTTGTGGGGGGAGAACACTGAAGCTTTCTTT
CDR3 protein: CASSLWGENTEAFF

clone size: -
J gene: TRBJ1-1
D gene: -
V gene: TRBV5-1
CDR3 DNA: TGCGCCAGCAGCGCGGGCGTAATTGGGCATGAAGCTTTCTTT
CDR3 protein: CASSAGVIGHEAFF

clone size: few
J gene: TRBJ2-1
D gene: -
V gene: TRBV11-2
CDR3 DNA: TGTGCCAGCAGCTTAGGGGGGCAATACAATGAGCAGTTCTTC
CDR3 protein: CASSLGGQYNEQFF

clone size: many
J gene: TRBJ1-2
D gene: TRBD1
V gene: TRBV18
CDR3 DNA: TGTGCCAGCTCACCAGGACAGGTTAACTATGGCTACACCTTC
CDR3 protein: CASSPGQVNYGYTF

clone size: -
J gene: TRBJ1-6
D gene: TRBD1
V gene: TRBV9
CDR3 DNA: TGTGCCAGCAGCTCGGTGACAGGGAATTCACCCCTCCACTTT
CDR3 protein: CASSSVTGNSPLHF

clone size: -
J gene: TRBJ1-2
D gene: TRBD1
V gene: TRBV27
CDR3 DNA: TGTGCCAGCAGTTTCGGGACAGGGGTGGGTGGCTACACCTTC
CDR3 protein: CASSFGTGVGGYTF

clone size: -
J gene: TRBJ2-7
D gene: -
V gene: TRBV7-2
CDR3 DNA: TGTGCCAGCACCCGATCCGGGGTCGAGCAGTACTTC
CDR3 protein: CASTRSGVEQYF

clone size: once
J gene: TRBJ2-7
D gene: TRBD2
V gene: TRBV5-1
CDR3 DNA: TGCGCCAGCAGCCCCAGGACTAGCGGTACCTACGAGCAGTACTTC
CDR3 protein: CASSPRTSGTYEQYF

clone size: -
J gene: TRBJ1-4
D gene: TRBD1
V gene: TRBV30
CDR3 DNA: TGTGCCTGGAGAACAGGGGTAGGAGCTAATGAAAAACTGTTTTTT
CDR3 protein: CAWRTGVGANEKLFF

clone size: -
J gene: TRBJ2-3
D gene: -
V gene: TRBV7-8
CDR3 DNA: TGTGCCAGCAGCCGGGTGTGGGGGCGACTACCCACAGATACGCAGTATTTT
CDR3 protein: CASSRVWGRLPTDTQYF

clone size: -
J gene: TRBJ2-1
D gene: -
V gene: TRBV4-3
CDR3 DNA: TGCGCCAGCAGCCAAGATTTGAGGACTGCTGGCAATGAGCAGTTCTTC
CDR3 protein: CASSQDLRTAGNEQFF

clone size: once
J gene: TRBJ1-1
D gene: TRBD1
V gene: TRBV28
CDR3 DNA: TGTGCCAGCGAACAGGGGACGAACACTGAAGCTTTCTTT
CDR3 protein: CASEQGTNTEAFF

clone size: -
J gene: TRBJ1-4
D gene: -
V gene: TRBV9
CDR3 DNA: TGTGCCAGCAGCGTAGGAACGCGGGCGGATAATGAAAAACTGTTTTTT
CDR3 protein: CASSVGTRADNEKLFF

clone size: -
J gene: TRBJ1-5
D gene: -
V gene: TRBV4-1
CDR3 DNA: TGCGCCAGCAGCCAAGAAAAGGAGAGCAATCAGCCCCAGCATTTT
CDR3 protein: CASSQEKESNQPQHF

clone size: -
J gene: TRBJ2-7
D gene: TRBD1
V gene: TRBV29-1
CDR3 DNA: TGCAGCGTATCTCGGGACAGCTACGAGCAGTACTTC
CDR3 protein: CSVSRDSYEQYF

clone size: -
J gene: TRBJ1-2
D gene: -
V gene: TRBV27
CDR3 DNA: TGTGCCAGCAGCGACAGCCCTAACTATGGCTACACCTTC
CDR3 protein: CASSDSPNYGYTF

clone size: -
J gene: TRBJ2-3
D gene: -
V gene: TRBV10-3
CDR3 DNA: TGTGCCATCAGGGGACACAAAGAAGTTGATACGCAGTATTTT
CDR3 protein: CAIRGHKEVDTQYF

clone size: -
J gene: TRBJ1-6
D gene: -
V gene: TRBV10-3
CDR3 DNA: TGTGCCATCACCGAGACGGGAGCGGATAATTCACCCCTCCACTTT
CDR3 protein: CAITETGADNSPLHF

clone size: -
J gene: TRBJ1-1
D gene: -
V gene: TRBV6-5
CDR3 DNA: TGTGCCAGCAGTTTAGCGGGGACGAACACTGAAGCTTTCTTT
CDR3 protein: CASSLAGTNTEAFF

clone size: once
J gene: TRBJ2-7
D gene: TRBD1
V gene: TRBV7-2
CDR3 DNA: TGTGCCAGCAGGTGGGGGACAGGGTACGAGCAGTACTTC
CDR3 protein: CASRWGTGYEQYF

clone size: once
J gene: TRBJ2-1
D gene: -
V gene: TRBV19
CDR3 DNA: TGTGCCAGTAGTATAGACTTACAGAGGCGGGTTGAGTGGAATGAGCAGTTCTTC
CDR3 protein: CASSIDLQRRVEWNEQFF

clone size: -
J gene: TRBJ1-2
D gene: TRBD1
V gene: TRBV6-1
CDR3 DNA: TGTGCCAGCAGTGGGTCAGGGGGAGGCTATGGCTACACCTTC
CDR3 protein: CASSGSGGGYGYTF

clone size: few
J gene: TRBJ1-5
D gene: TRBD1
V gene: TRBV6-5
CDR3 DNA: TGTGCCAGCAGCCTTGGACAGGCTAGTCAGCCCCAGCATTTT
CDR3 protein: CASSLGQASQPQHF

clone size: few
J gene: TRBJ1-2
D gene: TRBD1
V gene: TRBV7-2
CDR3 DNA: TGTGCCAGCAGCAAAACAGGGGAGGTTGGCTACACCTTC
CDR3 protein: CASSKTGEVGYTF

clone size: -
J gene: TRBJ1-3
D gene: TRBD1
V gene: TRBV14
CDR3 DNA: TGTGCCAGCAGCCAAGAATGGACAGGGGGAAACACCATATATTTT
CDR3 protein: CASSQEWTGGNTIYF

clone size: -
J gene: TRBJ2-5
D gene: TRBD1
V gene: TRBV2
CDR3 DNA: TGTGCCAGCAGTGCGAGAACAGGGGTCTTTAAGACCCAGTACTTC
CDR3 protein: CASSARTGVFKTQYF

clone size: -
J gene: TRBJ1-2
D gene: -
V gene: TRBV7-9
CDR3 DNA: TGTGCCAGCAGCTTAAACAATAACTATGGCTACACCTTC
CDR3 protein: CASSLNNNYGYTF

clone size: -
J gene: TRBJ1-1
D gene: -
V gene: TRBV27
CDR3 DNA: TGTGCCAGCAGTCCCCACCCCGGGCGGGGCCAGGCGGCTGAAGCTTTCTTT
CDR3 protein: CASSPHPGRGQAAEAFF

clone size: -
J gene: TRBJ2-7
D gene: -
V gene: TRBV6-1
CDR3 DNA: TGTGCCAGCAGTGACCCGAGGAGGACCTACGAGCAGTACTTC
CDR3 protein: CASSDPRRTYEQYF

clone size: -
J gene: TRBJ2-1
D gene: -
V gene: TRBV13
CDR3 DNA: TGTGCCAGCAGCTTAGATCGGTTGGGGGGCAATGAGCAGTTCTTC
CDR3 protein: CASSLDRLGGNEQFF

clone size: -
J gene: TRBJ1-2
D gene: -
V gene: TRBV6-1
CDR3 DNA: TGTGCCAGCAGTAGGACATCTAACTATGGCTACACCTTC
CDR3 protein: CASSRTSNYGYTF

clone size: -
J gene: TRBJ2-1
D gene: -
V gene: TRBV30
CDR3 DNA: TGTGCCTGGAGTGACCCCCCCCTCGCTAGCTCCTACAATGAGCAGTTCTTC
CDR3 protein: CAWSDPPLASSYNEQFF

clone size: -
J gene: TRBJ2-3
D gene: TRBD2
V gene: TRBV5-1
CDR3 DNA: TGCGCCAGCAGCCAAGGTAGCGGGGGTGGCACAGATACGCAGTATTTT
CDR3 protein: CASSQGSGGGTDTQYF